This T cell receptor beta chain was captured in a study of blood T cell repertoires in COVID-19. Sequenced by immunoSEQ multiplex PCR; TCRdb stores in-frame clones only, minus some. Found here are around 180,000 clones, around 80% of them singletons; the top ten hold around 16%. This CDR3 has 18 residues. CDR1 is SGHDT, CDR2 YYEEEE, per germline. V gave up 6 bases and J gave up 0 bases; unmatched junction bases: 15. Specimen: PBMCs or T cells enriched from blood (not recorded which). The chain couples TRBV5-6 to TRBJ2-3; 8 bases match TRBD2. The TCR sequence derives from a woman in her forties or fifties with acute COVID-19. DNA of the CDR3: TGTGCCAGCAACCTAGGGGTAGCGGGGACACTTAGCACAGATACGCAGTATTTT. Protein sequence: CASNLGVAGTLSTDTQYF.